Listed here are 6 T cell receptor beta chains from one sample, sequenced in a study of blood T cell repertoires in COVID-19 (dated by TCRdb to about 2020). Libraries were made using the immunoSEQ multiplex PCR assay. TCRdb stores this immuneACCESS table with in-frame sequences only. Part of the clones is absent; in the studies checked, under half of the shortfall reflects unresolved V genes, and no reason is known for the rest. This sample lists 140,000 to 150,000 clones; around 82% were detected once. The ten largest clones capture 4.2% of the sample. The sequencing sample was made of peripheral blood. The receptor set was obtained from a man aged 60 to 69 with acute or convalescent COVID-19.

This clone appeared many times. V gene TRBV5-4 combines with J gene TRBJ1-2; D unresolved. Trimming cost V 1 base and J 3 bases, with 13 bases left between them. CDR3 size: 15 residues. Germline loops: CDR1 SGHNT, CDR2 YYREEE (reference sequence). The CDR3 bases are TGTGCCAGCAGCTTGATAGGGAGCCCTCACTATGGCTACACCTTC. Protein product: CASSLIGSPHYGYTF.

This chain joins TRBV11-3 and TRBJ2-2; D uncertain. With 1 base removed from V and 8 bases from J, the gap between germline ends came to 5 bases. The CDR3 totals 12 residues. Germline CDR1 reads SGHNT; CDR2 reads YENEEA. Here the CDR3 reads CASSLVAGELFF. In nucleotides, the CDR3 is TGTGCCAGCAGCTTAGTAGCAGGGGAGCTGTTTTTT.

This chain connects TRBV6-5 to TRBJ2-7; maybe TRBD2 (6 bases). CDR1 MNHEY and CDR2 SVGAGI come from the germline V gene. V lost 6 bases to trimming and J lost 6 bases, with 18 bases between them. The CDR3 extends over 14 amino acids. The CDR3 coding sequence is TGTGCCAGCAGACCGGGAGAGGCCAGAACCGAGCAGTACTTC. As protein: CASRPGEARTEQYF.

The chain links TRBV12-3 or TRBV12-4 to TRBJ1-1; TRBD1 matches at 7 bases. This CDR3 contains 13 residues. Germline trimming cut 5 bases from V and 4 bases from J; bases unmatched to any gene: 4. CDR3 loop: CASSLDRATEAFF. DNA for the CDR3: TGTGCCAGCAGTCTAGACAGGGCCACTGAAGCTTTCTTT.

V gene TRBV24-1 combines with J gene TRBJ2-7, with TRBD1 matching over 10 bases. V trimming: 11 bases; J trimming: 3 bases; junction bases outside the gene matches: 9. CDR1 KGHDR and CDR2 SFDVKD come from the germline V gene. The CDR3 is 14 residues long. The CDR3 reads CARSGTGVYYEQYF. The CDR3 DNA follows: TGTGCCAGGTCCGGGACAGGGGTTTACTACGAGCAGTACTTC.

The chain joins TRBV2 to TRBJ1-6, with no clear D. This CDR3 comprises 15 residues. Between the trimmed V and J ends, which lost 7 bases and 8 bases, there was a span of 18 bases. The V gene's germline CDR1 is SNHLY and CDR2 FYNNEI. This CDR3 reads CASTADSGGDSPLHF. CDR3 DNA: TGTGCCAGCACTGCTGATAGTGGCGGAGATTCACCCCTCCACTTT.